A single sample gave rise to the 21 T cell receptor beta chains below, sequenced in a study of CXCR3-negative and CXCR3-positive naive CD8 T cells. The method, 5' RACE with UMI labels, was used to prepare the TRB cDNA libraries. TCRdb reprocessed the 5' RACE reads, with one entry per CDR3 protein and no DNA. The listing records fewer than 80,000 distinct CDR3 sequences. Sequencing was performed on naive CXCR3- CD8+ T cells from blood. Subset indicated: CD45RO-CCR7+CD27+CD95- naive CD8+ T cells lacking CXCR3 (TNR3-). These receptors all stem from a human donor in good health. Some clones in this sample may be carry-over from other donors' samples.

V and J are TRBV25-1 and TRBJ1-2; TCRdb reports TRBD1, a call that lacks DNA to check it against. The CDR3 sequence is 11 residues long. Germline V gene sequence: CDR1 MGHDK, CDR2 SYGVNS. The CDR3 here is CASRQGTHYTF.

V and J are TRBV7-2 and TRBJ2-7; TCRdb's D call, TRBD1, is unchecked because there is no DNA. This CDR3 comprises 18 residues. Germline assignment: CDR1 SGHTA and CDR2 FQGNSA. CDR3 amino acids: CASSLIGLGTDYFYEQYF.

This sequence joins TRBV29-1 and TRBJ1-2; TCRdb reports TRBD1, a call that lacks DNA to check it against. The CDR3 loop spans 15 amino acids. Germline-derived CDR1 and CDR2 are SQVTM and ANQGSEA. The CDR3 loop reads CSVPGTGEIDYGYTF. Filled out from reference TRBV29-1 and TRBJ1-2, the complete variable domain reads SAVISQKPSRDICQRGTSLTIQCQVDSQVTMMFWYRQQPGQSLTLIATANQGSEATYESGFVIDKFPISRPNLTFSTLTVSNMSPEDSSIYLCSVPGTGEIDYGYTFGSGTRLTVV.

The CDR3: CASFGQGSEAFF. The chain links TRBV5-1 to TRBJ1-1; checking the TCRdb D call of TRBD1 is not possible without DNA. The CDR3 sequence is 12 residues long. The germline V gene has CDR1 SGHRS and CDR2 YFSETQ.

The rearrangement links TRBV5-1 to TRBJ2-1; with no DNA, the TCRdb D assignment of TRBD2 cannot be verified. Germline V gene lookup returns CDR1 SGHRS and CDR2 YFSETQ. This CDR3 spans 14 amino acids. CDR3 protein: CASSEWGTNNEQFF.

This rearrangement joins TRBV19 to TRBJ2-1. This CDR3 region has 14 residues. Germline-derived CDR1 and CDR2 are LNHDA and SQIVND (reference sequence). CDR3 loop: CASSIFGSPNEQFF. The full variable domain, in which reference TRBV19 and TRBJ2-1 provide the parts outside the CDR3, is DGGITQSPKYLFRKEGQNVTLSCEQNLNHDAMYWYRQDPGQGLRLIYYSQIVNDFQKGDIAEGYSVSREKKESFPLTVTSAQKNPTAFYLCASSIFGSPNEQFFGPGTRLTVL.

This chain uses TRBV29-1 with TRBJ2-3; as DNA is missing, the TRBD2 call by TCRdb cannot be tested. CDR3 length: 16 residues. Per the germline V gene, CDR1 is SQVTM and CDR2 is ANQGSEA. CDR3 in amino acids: CSVDPWTSGSTDTQYF.

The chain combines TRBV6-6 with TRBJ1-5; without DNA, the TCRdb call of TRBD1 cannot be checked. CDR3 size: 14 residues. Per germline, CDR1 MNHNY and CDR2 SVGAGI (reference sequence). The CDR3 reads CASSYSDRGQPQHF.

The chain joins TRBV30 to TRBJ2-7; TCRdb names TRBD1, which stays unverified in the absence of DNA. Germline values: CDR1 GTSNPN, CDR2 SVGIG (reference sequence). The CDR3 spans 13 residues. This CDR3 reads CAWSVSSGGEQYF.

The CDR3 is CATSRESLGQGPQPQHF. The V and J genes are TRBV15 and TRBJ1-5; without DNA, the TCRdb call of TRBD1 cannot be checked. The CDR3 is made up of 17 amino acids. CDR1 and CDR2 from the germline V gene are LNHNV and YYDKDF (reference sequence).

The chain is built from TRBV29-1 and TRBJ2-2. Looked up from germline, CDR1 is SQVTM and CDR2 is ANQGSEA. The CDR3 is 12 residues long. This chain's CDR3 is CSVYWVTGELFF.

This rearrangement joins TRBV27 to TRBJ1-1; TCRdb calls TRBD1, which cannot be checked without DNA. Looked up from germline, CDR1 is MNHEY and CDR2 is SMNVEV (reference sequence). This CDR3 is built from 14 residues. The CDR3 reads CASTVTGGGTEAFF.

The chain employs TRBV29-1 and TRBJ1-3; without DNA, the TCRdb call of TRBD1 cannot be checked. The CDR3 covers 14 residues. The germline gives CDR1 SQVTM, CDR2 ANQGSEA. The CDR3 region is CSVEWAGIENTIYF. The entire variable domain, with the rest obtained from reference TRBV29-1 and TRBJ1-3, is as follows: SAVISQKPSRDICQRGTSLTIQCQVDSQVTMMFWYRQQPGQSLTLIATANQGSEATYESGFVIDKFPISRPNLTFSTLTVSNMSPEDSSIYLCSVEWAGIENTIYFGEGSWLTVV.

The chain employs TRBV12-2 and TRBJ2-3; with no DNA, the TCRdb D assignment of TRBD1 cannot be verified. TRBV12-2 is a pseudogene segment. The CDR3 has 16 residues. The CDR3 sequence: CASRSRGDLCTDTQYF.

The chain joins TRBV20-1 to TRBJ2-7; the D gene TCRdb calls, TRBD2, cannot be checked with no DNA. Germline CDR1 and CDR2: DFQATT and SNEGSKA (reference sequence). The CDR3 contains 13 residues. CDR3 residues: CSARGGNNYEQYF.

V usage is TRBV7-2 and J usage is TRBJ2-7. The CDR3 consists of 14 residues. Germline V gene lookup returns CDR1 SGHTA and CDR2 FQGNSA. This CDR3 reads CASSLAPLSYEQYF.

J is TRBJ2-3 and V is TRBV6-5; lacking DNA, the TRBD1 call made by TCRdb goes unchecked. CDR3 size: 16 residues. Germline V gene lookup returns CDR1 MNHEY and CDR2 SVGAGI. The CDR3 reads CASSSDTGGEPDTQYF.

CDR3: CATSSLSGGLTDTQYF. The chain employs TRBV15 and TRBJ2-3; checking the TCRdb D call of TRBD2 is not possible without DNA. CDR1 is LNHNV, CDR2 YYDKDF, per germline (reference sequence). The CDR3 is made up of 16 amino acids. The variable domain in full, completed from reference TRBV15 and TRBJ2-3, reads DAMVIQNPRYQVTQFGKPVTLSCSQTLNHNVMYWYQQKSSQAPKLLFHYYDKDFNNEADTPDNFQSRRPNTSFCFLDIRSPGLGDTAMYLCATSSLSGGLTDTQYFGPGTRLTVL.

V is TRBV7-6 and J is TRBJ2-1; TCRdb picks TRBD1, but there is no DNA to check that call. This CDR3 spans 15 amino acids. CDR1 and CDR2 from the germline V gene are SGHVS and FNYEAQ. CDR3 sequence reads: CASSHSGGEYNEQFF.

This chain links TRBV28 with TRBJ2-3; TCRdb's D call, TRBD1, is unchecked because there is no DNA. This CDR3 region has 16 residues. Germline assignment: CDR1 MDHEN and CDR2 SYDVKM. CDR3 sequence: CASSNSRTGGTDTQYF.

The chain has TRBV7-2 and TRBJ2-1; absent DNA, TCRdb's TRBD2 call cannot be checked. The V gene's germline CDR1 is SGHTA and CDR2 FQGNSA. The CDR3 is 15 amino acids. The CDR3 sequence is CASSRSGGDYNEQFF.